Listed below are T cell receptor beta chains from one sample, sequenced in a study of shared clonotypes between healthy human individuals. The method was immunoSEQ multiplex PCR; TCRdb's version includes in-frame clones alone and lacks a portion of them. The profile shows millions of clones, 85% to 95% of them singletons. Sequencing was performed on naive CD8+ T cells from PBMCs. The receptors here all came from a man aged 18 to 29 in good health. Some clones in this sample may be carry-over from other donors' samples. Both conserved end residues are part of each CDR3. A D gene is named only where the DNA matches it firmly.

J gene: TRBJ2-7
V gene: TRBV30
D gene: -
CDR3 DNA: TGTGCCTGGGGGCGGCAGGGGCCCAGCGAGCAGTACTTC
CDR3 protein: CAWGRQGPSEQYF

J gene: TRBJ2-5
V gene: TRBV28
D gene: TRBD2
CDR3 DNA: TGTGCCAGCAGTTTGGGACTAGCGGGAAGGGAGACCCAGTACTTC
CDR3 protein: CASSLGLAGRETQYF

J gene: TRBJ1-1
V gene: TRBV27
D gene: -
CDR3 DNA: TGTGCCAGCAGTTTAACAGGGAACACTGAAGCTTTCTTT
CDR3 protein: CASSLTGNTEAFF

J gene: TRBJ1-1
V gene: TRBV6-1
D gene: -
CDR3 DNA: TGTGCCAGCAGTGTTAAGGGTTTCCCTGAAGCTTTCTTT
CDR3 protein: CASSVKGFPEAFF

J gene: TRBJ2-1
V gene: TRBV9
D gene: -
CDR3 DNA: TGTGCCAGCAGCCCCCGATTTCCGAAGACTCCTTACAATGAGCAGTTCTTC
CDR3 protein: CASSPRFPKTPYNEQFF

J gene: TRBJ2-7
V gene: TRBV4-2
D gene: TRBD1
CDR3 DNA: TGTGCCAGCAGCCAGCCCGGGACAGGGACCTACGAGCAGTACTTC
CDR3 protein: CASSQPGTGTYEQYF

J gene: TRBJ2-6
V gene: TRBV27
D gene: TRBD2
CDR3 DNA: TGTGCCAGCAGTTTATCGCGGGGGACTGGGGCCAACGTCCTGACTTTC
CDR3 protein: CASSLSRGTGANVLTF

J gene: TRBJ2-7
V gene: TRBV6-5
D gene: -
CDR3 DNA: TGTGCCAGCAGTTACGGTCCGGCGGGTCCCTACGAGCAGTACTTC
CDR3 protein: CASSYGPAGPYEQYF

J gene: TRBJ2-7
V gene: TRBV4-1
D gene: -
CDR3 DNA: TGCGCCAGCAGCCAAGTTGGTCCGAACTACGAGCAGTACTTC
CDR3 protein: CASSQVGPNYEQYF

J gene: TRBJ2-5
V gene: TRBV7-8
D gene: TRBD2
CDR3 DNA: TGTGCCAGCTCACCTAGCGGAAGGTACCAAGAGACCCAGTACTTC
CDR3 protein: CASSPSGRYQETQYF

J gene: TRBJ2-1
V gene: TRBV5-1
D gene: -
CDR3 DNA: TGCGCCAGCAGGGAGGGACTCCCTTACAATGAGCAGTTCTTC
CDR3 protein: CASREGLPYNEQFF